A single sample gave rise to the 28 T cell receptor beta chains below, sequenced in a study of identical twins. TCRdb independently ran MiXCR on the 5' RACE reads; one entry per CDR3 protein. The data hold about 890,000 distinct CDR3 sequences, with more than 9% observed a single time. This sample was also put to use in a study of yellow fever vaccine responses in identical twins.

Sequenced material: PBMCs. These receptors were collected from a young woman in good health.

This clonotype was counted at least ten times. The chain recombines TRBV9 with TRBJ2-7; the match to TRBD1 covers 11 bases. J gave up 5 bases and V 4 bases, and 8 bases lay outside the gene matches. Germline values: CDR1 SGDLS, CDR2 YYNGEE. The CDR3 length is 15 residues. The CDR3 DNA follows: TGTGCCAGCAGCCGCCTCGGGACAGGGGGAAACGAGCAGTACTTC. It is translated as CASSRLGTGGNEQYF.

The gene calls are TRBV27 and TRBJ2-3, with 10 nucleotides matching TRBD2. This CDR3 comprises 15 residues. The V gene's germline CDR1 is MNHEY and CDR2 SMNVEV (reference sequence). With 8 bases clipped from V and 6 bases from J, the junction kept 11 bases outside the gene matches. This CDR3 is CASGKSSGSGDTQYF. CDR3 nucleotide sequence: TGTGCCAGCGGGAAATCTAGCGGGAGTGGCGATACGCAGTATTTT.

The rearrangement joins TRBV7-8 to TRBJ1-2; 10 bases match TRBD1. Germline lookup yields CDR1 SGHVS and CDR2 FQNEAQ. The CDR3 consists of 17 residues. Unmatched junction bases numbered 13, after V lost 3 bases and J lost 6 bases. The CDR3 region is CASSFWDRGPAGDGYTF. CDR3 coding DNA: TGTGCCAGCAGCTTTTGGGACAGGGGACCCGCCGGCGATGGCTACACCTTC.

The genes are TRBV7-9 and TRBJ2-7; 8 bases match TRBD1. CDR3 size: 14 residues. The trim removed 4 bases at V and 5 bases at J, leaving 7 bases unmatched. Per germline, CDR1 SEHNR and CDR2 FQNEAQ (reference sequence). The CDR3: CASSSQGASDEQYF. Written as DNA, the CDR3 is TGTGCCAGCAGCTCCCAGGGGGCTAGCGACGAGCAGTACTTC. The full variable domain, completed using reference TRBV7-9 and TRBJ2-7, is DTGVSQNPRHKITKRGQNVTFRCDPISEHNRLYWYRQTLGQGPEFLTYFQNEAQLEKSRLLSDRFSAERPKGSFSTLEIQRTEQGDSAMYLCASSSQGASDEQYFGPGTRLTVT.

This clonotype was counted a few times. V usage is TRBV6-2 or TRBV6-3 and J usage is TRBJ1-1; a weak D match, TRBD1 (6 bases). Germline CDR1 MNHEY, CDR2 SVGEGT. Deletions cut 7 bases from V and 1 base from J, with 13 bases between. This CDR3 region has 14 residues. The CDR3 DNA is TGTGCCAGCACCTACGACAGGCCGAACACTGAAGCTTTCTTT. Residues: CASTYDRPNTEAFF.

The chain combines TRBV6-1 with TRBJ2-5; D perhaps matches TRBD1 (6 bases). V was cut by 5 bases and J by 1 base, with 14 bases left in between. The CDR3 totals 15 residues. Germline-derived CDR1 and CDR2 are MNHNS and SASEGT. In DNA form, the CDR3 reads TGTGCCAGCAGTCCATTACAGGGATCCCAAGAGACCCAGTACTTC. The encoded protein is CASSPLQGSQETQYF.

This clonotype was seen many times. The chain has TRBV12-3 or TRBV12-4 and TRBJ1-6; D gene ambiguous. This CDR3 has 15 residues. The ends were cut back, 7 bases at V and 0 bases at J, with 10 bases in the middle. CDR3 sequence (DNA): TGTGCCAGCACTATGGCCAGCTCCTATAATTCACCCCTCCACTTT. This gives the protein CASTMASSYNSPLHF.

This CDR3 is CASSLIVDPGYGYTF. Written as DNA, the CDR3 is TGTGCCAGCAGCTTAATCGTCGACCCCGGGTATGGCTACACCTTC. J is TRBJ1-2 and V is TRBV7-9; D gene uncertain. The CDR3 is 15 amino acids. Trimming cost V 2 bases and J 5 bases, with 15 bases left between them. Germline V gene data show CDR1 as SEHNR and CDR2 as FQNEAQ (reference sequence).

This clonotype was counted between two and nine times. The chain links TRBV27 to TRBJ1-4; D may be TRBD1 (5 bases). Germline assignment: CDR1 MNHEY and CDR2 SMNVEV (reference sequence). This CDR3 spans 14 amino acids. V was trimmed by 6 bases and J by 8 bases, leaving 16 bases between them. The CDR3 sequence: CASRGGGLGEKLFF. CDR3 DNA sequence: TGTGCCAGCAGGGGTGGGGGTTTGGGAGAAAAACTGTTTTTT. Filled out from reference TRBV27 and TRBJ1-4, the complete variable domain reads EAQVTQNPRYLITVTGKKLTVTCSQNMNHEYMSWYRQDPGLGLRQIYYSMNVEVTDKGDVPEGYKVSRKEKRNFPLILESPSPNQTSLYFCASRGGGLGEKLFFGSGTQLSVL.

This clonotype was counted a few times. This chain links TRBV15 with TRBJ2-3; D remains unclear. The CDR3 contains 15 residues. Germline CDR1 and CDR2: LNHNV and YYDKDF (reference sequence). The V and J ends lost 0 bases and 4 bases respectively, with 11 bases between them. Here the CDR3 reads CATSRDQVTSDTQYF. The CDR3 DNA reads as TGTGCCACCAGCAGAGATCAGGTGACATCAGATACGCAGTATTTT.

This clonotype was counted at least ten times. This chain uses TRBV12-3 or TRBV12-4 with TRBJ1-1; 7 positions match TRBD1. J was trimmed by 6 bases and V by 10 bases; bases with no gene match: 14. This CDR3 has 14 amino acids. CDR3 nucleotides: TGTGCCACTCAGACAGGGCCATTCGCGTCTGAAGCTTTCTTT. Protein: CATQTGPFASEAFF.

J is TRBJ2-1 and V is TRBV9; D possibly corresponds to TRBD1 (5 bases). This CDR3 is built from 11 residues. Trimming stripped 0 bases from V and 10 bases from J, with 5 bases between. Germline V gene lookup returns CDR1 SGDLS and CDR2 YYNGEE. The CDR3 DNA reads TGTGCCAGCAGCGTAGAGGGGGAGCAGTTCTTC. Its protein is CASSVEGEQFF.

The chain uses TRBV7-2 and TRBJ2-4; 7 bases match TRBD1. Germline CDR1 is SGHTA and CDR2 is FQGNSA. The V and J ends lost 0 bases and 0 bases, in that order; junction bases with no gene match: 2. The CDR3 is 16 residues long. CDR3 DNA sequence: TGTGCCAGCAGCTTAGCCCAGGGGGTAGCCAAAAACATTCAGTACTTC. It codes for CASSLAQGVAKNIQYF.

This clonotype came up a few times. CDR3 residues: CASSLTGHEQYF. The CDR3 DNA is TGTGCCAGCAGCCTAACAGGGCACGAGCAGTACTTC. V and J are TRBV11-1 and TRBJ2-7; tentative D call: TRBD1 (6 bases). In germline, CDR1 is SGHAT, CDR2 FQDESV (reference sequence). Trimming left V 5 bases short and J 5 bases short, with 10 bases between. The length of the CDR3 is 12 residues.

The rearrangement joins TRBV2 to TRBJ2-7; tentatively, D is TRBD1 (5 bases). Trimming cost V 3 bases and J 5 bases, with 14 bases left between them. The CDR3 runs to 14 residues. Germline assignment: CDR1 SNHLY and CDR2 FYNNEI. CDR3 bases: TGTGCCAGCAGTGACGACAGCCCTAGGAACGAGCAGTACTTC. Translated, it gives CASSDDSPRNEQYF.

This clonotype was picked up a small number of times. The CDR3 reads CASSSGVLYGYTF. CDR3 nucleotides: TGTGCCAGCAGTTCCGGCGTCTTGTATGGCTACACCTTC. This sequence joins TRBV28 and TRBJ1-2; no clear D. V was clipped by 4 bases and J by 5 bases, with 11 bases between them. From germline, CDR1 is MDHEN and CDR2 SYDVKM. There are 13 residues in the CDR3.

This clonotype has more than one count but fewer than ten. The chain combines TRBV29-1 with TRBJ2-1; 8 bases line up with TRBD2. The CDR3 has 16 amino acids. Losses at the gene ends were 1 base for V and 8 bases for J; bases not matched to a gene: 13. Germline V gene data show CDR1 as SQVTM and CDR2 as ANQGSEA. CDR3 in DNA: TGCAGCGTTGAAGGTTTGGGCGCGGGAGGTAGTTATGAGCAGTTCTTC. Translated: CSVEGLGAGGSYEQFF.

This clonotype was counted at least ten times. The genes are TRBV7-2 and TRBJ2-7; 9 positions agree with TRBD2. This CDR3 has 15 amino acids. CDR1 is SGHTA, CDR2 FQGNSA, per germline. Losses at the gene ends were 1 base for V and 7 bases for J; bases not matched to a gene: 8. The chain's CDR3 is CASSLDPTSGKEQYF. DNA of the CDR3: TGTGCCAGCAGCTTAGACCCGACTAGCGGAAAAGAGCAGTACTTC.

This clonotype was seen more than once but under ten times. At one end, the junction sequence differs from germline, possibly due to a read error. The chain recombines TRBV20-1 with TRBJ1-1; maybe TRBD1 (6 bases). Germline V CDR1 and CDR2: DFQATT, SNEGSKA (reference sequence). This CDR3 spans 11 amino acids. The CDR3: CSARGDTAAFF. In nucleotides, the CDR3 is TGCAGTGCTAGGGGGGACACTGCAGCTTTCTTT.

This clonotype was seen a handful of times. This chain uses TRBV5-1 with TRBJ1-1; D remains unclear. CDR3 length: 15 amino acids. Trimming shortened V by 6 bases and J by 0 bases, and 15 bases separated the two germline ends. From germline, CDR1 is SGHRS and CDR2 YFSETQ. As DNA, the CDR3 is TGCGCCAGCACCTTTGGTAGTTACATGAACACTGAAGCTTTCTTT. Translated, it gives CASTFGSYMNTEAFF.

The gene calls are TRBV7-2 and TRBJ2-3, with 12 bases lining up with TRBD1. CDR1 SGHTA and CDR2 FQGNSA come from the germline V gene. V lost 3 bases and J lost 8; bases outside the gene matches: 6. CDR3 length: 15 residues. As DNA, the CDR3 is TGTGCCAGCAGCTTCGGGACAGGGGGCGCGGGTACGCAGTATTTT. It specifies CASSFGTGGAGTQYF.

The chain is built from TRBV27 and TRBJ1-1; no definite D call. The CDR3 spans 12 residues. The germline V and J ends were trimmed by 6 bases and 7 bases, with 12 bases remaining between them. Germline loops: CDR1 MNHEY, CDR2 SMNVEV (reference sequence). The CDR3 DNA follows: TGTGCCAGCAGATCCTCATTAGGTGAAGCTTTCTTT. As protein: CASRSSLGEAFF.

This clonotype appeared a few times. The chain has TRBV7-2 and TRBJ2-1; 10 bases map to TRBD2. The CDR3 is 15 residues long. J lost 3 bases, V lost 5 bases, and 4 bases had no gene match. Germline CDR1 is SGHTA and CDR2 is FQGNSA. CDR3 sequence: CASSISGGLYNEQFF. The DNA of the CDR3 is TGTGCCAGCAGCATTAGCGGGGGGCTCTACAATGAGCAGTTCTTC.

This sequence joins TRBV4-1 and TRBJ1-1; TRBD1 might be the D (6 bases). The germline V gene encodes CDR1 MGHRA and CDR2 YSYEKL. Trimming took 3 bases from V and 5 from J, leaving 10 bases between them. CDR3 length: 13 residues. Written as DNA, the CDR3 is TGCGCCAGCAGCCAGCAGGGGAGTACTGAAGCTTTCTTT. Its translation: CASSQQGSTEAFF.

The CDR3 coding sequence is TGTGCCAGCAGTGACAGGGGGACCGCCATTGGAGCTGGCTACACCTTC. Its protein is CASSDRGTAIGAGYTF. The V gene is TRBV6-4, the J gene TRBJ1-2; a weak D match, TRBD1 (6 bases). This CDR3 contains 16 residues. V gave up 2 bases and J gave up 7 bases, with 20 bases separating them. The germline gives CDR1 MRHNA, CDR2 SNTAGT.

The gene calls are TRBV27 and TRBJ2-3; D unclear. The CDR3 totals 13 residues. The germline V and J ends were trimmed by 7 bases and 5 bases, with 13 bases remaining between them. CDR1 and CDR2 (germline): MNHEY, SMNVEV (reference sequence). The CDR3, as DNA: TGTGCCAGCAAGTCCCCCCCCCAAGATACGCAGTATTTT. Encoded protein: CASKSPPQDTQYF.

The chain joins TRBV20-1 to TRBJ1-6; 7 positions match TRBD1. V dropped 5 bases and J dropped 14; count of bases not matched to a gene: 15. Germline CDR1 is DFQATT and CDR2 is SNEGSKA (reference sequence). The CDR3 runs 14 residues. CDR3 protein: CSALTGAGIQSLHF. The DNA for the CDR3 is TGCAGTGCTCTCACAGGGGCGGGAATTCAATCCCTCCACTTT.

CDR3 residues: CSARGGGRGPNYEQYF. The DNA of the CDR3 is TGCAGTGCTAGAGGTGGGGGCAGGGGTCCCAACTACGAGCAGTACTTC. This chain joins TRBV20-1 and TRBJ2-7, with D tentatively TRBD1 (6 bases). The germline V gene has CDR1 DFQATT and CDR2 SNEGSKA (reference sequence). This CDR3 has 16 residues. Deletions cut 1 base from V and 3 bases from J, with 19 bases between.